This is a list of T cell receptor beta chains from one sample in a study of identical twins. TCRdb fed the 5' RACE reads into MiXCR, producing one record per CDR3 protein. The sample lists 450,000 or so distinct CDR3 sequences, approximately 17% seen once, with roughly an eighth in the top ten. The sequenced sample was naive T cells sorted from blood. These receptors were collected from a man aged 45 to 65 in good health. Both conserved end residues are part of each CDR3. Fields, in order: V gene, J gene, clone size, D gene, CDR3 protein, CDR3 DNA. D genes are given only for firm matches. Expanded clones are given a class, and other clones once, few, many or no size at all.

>TRBV24-1|TRBJ2-1|.|TRBD2
CATSDFSGRGGRNEQFF
TGTGCCACCAGTGATTTTTCAGGGCGGGGGGGCCGCAATGAGCAGTTCTTC
>TRBV9|TRBJ2-5|few|.
CASSPDGRNQETQYF
TGTGCCAGCAGCCCGGATGGACGAAATCAAGAGACCCAGTACTTC
>TRBV7-9|TRBJ2-1|.|.
CAGGIFGSYNEQFF
TGTGCCGGGGGGATTTTCGGCTCCTACAATGAGCAGTTCTTC
>TRBV5-6|TRBJ2-1|.|.
CASTSDVVNEQFF
TGTGCCAGCACCTCGGACGTTGTAAATGAGCAGTTCTTC
>TRBV5-1|TRBJ2-3|many|.
CASNPGEGRGRPDTQYF
TGCGCCAGCAATCCCGGGGAGGGCAGGGGGCGCCCAGATACGCAGTATTTT
>TRBV29-1|TRBJ2-3|many|TRBD1
CSARQGTDTQYF
TGCAGCGCCCGACAGGGAACAGATACGCAGTATTTT
>TRBV7-2|TRBJ1-1|.|.
CASSLSRTVMNTEAFF
TGTGCCAGCAGCTTATCCCGGACGGTGATGAACACTGAAGCTTTCTTT
>TRBV2|TRBJ1-1|many|.
CASSETWDGNTEAFF
TGTGCCAGCAGTGAGACATGGGACGGAAACACTGAAGCTTTCTTT
>TRBV4-1|TRBJ1-3|.|.
CASSNRDFSGNTIYF
TGCGCCAGCAGTAACCGGGATTTCTCTGGAAACACCATATATTTT
>TRBV5-4|TRBJ2-7|few|TRBD1
CASSLDRGPKYEQYF
TGTGCCAGCAGCTTGGATAGGGGGCCAAAGTACGAGCAGTACTTC
>TRBV28|TRBJ2-5|.|.
CASSPRTRLQETQYF
TGTGCCAGCAGTCCCCGGACAAGACTCCAAGAGACCCAGTACTTC
>TRBV6-1|TRBJ2-4|.|.
CASRAEAKNIQYF
TGTGCCAGCAGGGCAGAAGCCAAAAACATTCAGTACTTC
>TRBV30|TRBJ2-3|many|.
CAWSQGNTDTQYF
TGTGCCTGGAGTCAGGGGAACACAGATACGCAGTATTTT
>TRBV5-1|TRBJ2-7|few|.
CASSGNLGHEQYF
TGCGCCAGCAGCGGGAACTTAGGTCACGAGCAGTACTTC
>TRBV12-3/TRBV12-4|TRBJ2-7|many|TRBD1
CASSFSGGGYEQYF
TGTGCCAGCAGTTTTTCAGGGGGCGGCTACGAGCAGTACTTC
>TRBV20-1|TRBJ1-5|.|TRBD1
CSASGQDNQPQHF
TGCAGTGCTAGCGGACAGGACAATCAGCCCCAGCATTTT
>TRBV11-2|TRBJ2-2|many|.
CASSPIKTGELFF
TGTGCCAGCAGCCCCATTAAGACCGGGGAGCTGTTTTTT
>TRBV12-3/TRBV12-4|TRBJ2-7|.|.
CASSLRDIGSYEQYF
TGTGCCAGCAGTTTAAGGGACATTGGGTCCTACGAGCAGTACTTC
>TRBV9|TRBJ1-5|many|.
CASSPGSSNQPQHF
TGTGCCAGCAGCCCGGGGAGCAGCAATCAGCCCCAGCATTTT
>TRBV18|TRBJ1-2|many|.
CASSPGGIYGYTF
TGTGCCAGCTCACCAGGGGGAATCTATGGCTACACCTTC
>TRBV5-1|TRBJ1-1|few|.
CASSSGHVMNTEAFF
TGCGCCAGCAGCTCAGGGCACGTGATGAACACTGAAGCTTTCTTT
>TRBV5-1|TRBJ2-1|.|TRBD2
CASSLGTSSAYNEQFF
TGCGCCAGCAGCTTGGGGACTAGCTCAGCCTACAATGAGCAGTTCTTC
>TRBV10-3|TRBJ2-7|few|.
CAISTDSYEQYF
TGTGCCATCTCGACGGACTCCTACGAGCAGTACTTC
>TRBV5-1|TRBJ2-7|.|.
CASSLPGTPLAEQYF
TGCGCCAGCAGCCTACCCGGGACTCCCCTTGCCGAGCAGTACTTC
>TRBV12-5|TRBJ2-5|.|.
CASGLEETQYF
TGTGCTAGTGGTTTGGAAGAGACCCAGTACTTC
>TRBV7-2|TRBJ1-3|few|.
CASSLVIQTSGNTIYF
TGTGCCAGCAGCTTAGTCATTCAAACCTCTGGAAACACCATATATTTT
>TRBV7-2|TRBJ1-3|many|TRBD1
CASSLARQGAGNTIYF
TGTGCCAGCAGCTTAGCAAGACAGGGCGCCGGAAACACCATATATTTT
>TRBV28|TRBJ2-7|.|TRBD1
CASSLQGEVKQYF
TGTGCCAGCAGTTTGCAGGGGGAAGTTAAGCAGTACTTC
>TRBV7-2|TRBJ2-5|many|.
CASSSPRARETQYF
TGTGCCAGCAGCTCTCCGCGGGCCCGGGAGACCCAGTACTTC
>TRBV27|TRBJ2-5|few|TRBD1
CAGKPGQGSETQYF
TGTGCCGGCAAACCGGGACAGGGGTCGGAGACCCAGTACTTC
>TRBV10-3|TRBJ2-1|once|.
CAISTRQPLSSYNEQFF
TGTGCCATCAGCACCCGACAGCCCTTGAGCTCCTACAATGAGCAGTTCTTC
>TRBV5-6|TRBJ2-7|few|.
CASSAQGDEQYF
TGTGCCAGCAGCGCACAGGGTGACGAGCAGTACTTC
>TRBV9|TRBJ1-4|.|TRBD1
CASSGKPGQGASRTNEKLFF
TGTGCCAGCAGCGGAAAACCGGGACAGGGGGCGTCTCGAACTAATGAAAAACTGTTTTTT
>TRBV20-1|TRBJ1-4|.|.
CSARDSVLPNEKLFF
TGCAGTGCTAGAGATTCGGTCTTACCTAATGAAAAACTGTTTTTT
>TRBV7-2|TRBJ1-5|once|TRBD1
CASSFRDRGQGNQPQHF
TGTGCCAGCAGCTTCCGGGACAGGGGGCAGGGCAATCAGCCCCAGCATTTT
>TRBV11-1|TRBJ2-5|few|TRBD1
CASSQRQGSDRGIVTQYF
TGTGCCAGCAGCCAGAGACAGGGGTCGGACCGCGGCATTGTGACCCAGTACTTC
>TRBV7-8|TRBJ1-4|.|.
CASSIRVGGGEKLFF
TGTGCCAGCAGCATCAGGGTGGGAGGCGGGGAAAAACTGTTTTTT
>TRBV9|TRBJ1-6|few|.
CASSVQGVSNSPLHF
TGTGCCAGCAGCGTGCAGGGAGTGAGCAATTCACCCCTCCACTTT
>TRBV28|TRBJ2-1|.|.
CASGVFNEQFF
TGTGCCAGCGGGGTGTTCAATGAGCAGTTCTTC
>TRBV10-3|TRBJ2-7|.|.
CAISEKFLPGSYEQYF
TGTGCCATCAGTGAAAAATTCTTGCCGGGCTCCTACGAGCAGTACTTC
>TRBV6-2/TRBV6-3|TRBJ2-1|many|TRBD2
CASSYSPLSSGLYNEQFF
TGTGCCAGCAGTTACTCACCCCTATCTAGCGGGCTATACAATGAGCAGTTCTTC
>TRBV4-1|TRBJ2-5|.|.
CASSQDVEGQGTQYF
TGCGCCAGCAGCCAAGATGTGGAGGGGCAAGGGACCCAGTACTTC
>TRBV7-8|TRBJ2-7|.|.
CASSAAGGLSYEQYF
TGTGCCAGCAGCGCAGCAGGGGGACTCTCCTACGAGCAGTACTTC
>TRBV28|TRBJ1-5|many|.
CASSLSGDQPQHF
TGTGCCAGCAGTTTATCCGGGGACCAGCCCCAGCATTTT
>TRBV6-2/TRBV6-3|TRBJ2-7|many|TRBD2
CASSYLDWTSGSSYEQYF
TGTGCCAGCAGTTACTTAGATTGGACTAGCGGGAGCTCCTACGAGCAGTACTTC
>TRBV4-2|TRBJ1-2|.|.
CASSQDPPANYGYTF
TGTGCCAGCAGCCAAGATCCTCCAGCTAACTATGGCTACACCTTC
>TRBV12-3/TRBV12-4|TRBJ2-7|few|.
CASSLRDGYYEQYF
TGTGCCAGCAGTCTCCGGGACGGATACTACGAGCAGTACTTC
>TRBV7-2|TRBJ2-1|few|TRBD2
CASSLEAGVANEQFF
TGTGCCAGCAGCTTAGAAGCGGGAGTAGCCAATGAGCAGTTCTTC
>TRBV18|TRBJ2-7|.|.
CASSPRAGAQDEQYF
TGTGCCAGCTCACCACGGGCAGGGGCTCAGGACGAGCAGTACTTC